This T cell receptor beta chain was captured by sequencing in a study of cytomegalovirus exposure and HLA in healthy donors. Whole-study findings and limits: Researchers counted around 180 TCR beta chains as cytomegalovirus-associated. For most TCR sequences rarity was the rule, although some public TCRs occurred in many donors.

PCR was performed using 60 Vbeta and 13 Jbeta primers. Sequenced by immunoSEQ multiplex PCR; TCRdb stores in-frame clones only, minus some. The sample lists 90,000 to 120,000 clones; roughly 76% were seen once. Points on this clone: Antigen unknown.

This clonotype originated in a man between 18 and 35 years old in good health and CMV-seronegative. The sample consisted of PBMCs.

The CDR3 protein is CASSLALVLKPGTQYF. For the CDR3, the DNA is TGTGCCAGCAGCTTAGCCCTAGTTCTGAAACCGGGTACGCAGTATTTT. This chain joins TRBV11-2 and TRBJ2-3; D is uncertain. The CDR3 extends over 16 amino acids. V lost 1 base and J lost 8, with 19 bases in between. Germline V lookup: CDR1 SGHAT, CDR2 FQNNGV.